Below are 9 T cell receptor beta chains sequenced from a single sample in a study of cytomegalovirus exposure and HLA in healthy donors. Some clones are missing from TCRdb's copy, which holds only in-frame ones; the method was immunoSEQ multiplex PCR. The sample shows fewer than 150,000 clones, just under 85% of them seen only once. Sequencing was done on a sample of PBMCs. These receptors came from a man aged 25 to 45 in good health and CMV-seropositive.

In DNA, the CDR3 is TGTGCCAGCTCACCCCCACCCAGTAGGGGAAACGAAAAACTGTTTTTT. Its translation: CASSPPPSRGNEKLFF. The chain employs TRBV18 and TRBJ1-4, with D perhaps TRBD1 (5 bases). Germline-derived CDR1 and CDR2 are KGHSH and LQKENI. With 3 bases removed from V and 8 bases from J, the gap between germline ends came to 19 bases. The CDR3 length is 16 residues.

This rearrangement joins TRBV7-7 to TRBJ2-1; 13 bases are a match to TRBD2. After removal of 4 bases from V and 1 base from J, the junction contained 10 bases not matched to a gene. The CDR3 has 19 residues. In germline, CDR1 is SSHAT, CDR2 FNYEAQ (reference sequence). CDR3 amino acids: CASSSKLAGGPLSYNEQFF. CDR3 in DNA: TGTGCCAGCAGCTCGAAACTAGCGGGGGGGCCTCTTTCCTACAATGAGCAGTTCTTC.

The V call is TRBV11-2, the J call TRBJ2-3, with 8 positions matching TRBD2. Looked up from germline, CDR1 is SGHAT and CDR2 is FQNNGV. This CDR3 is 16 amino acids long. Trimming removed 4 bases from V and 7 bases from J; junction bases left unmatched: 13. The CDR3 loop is CASSSAGRGNLNTQYF. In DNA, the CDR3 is TGTGCCAGCAGCTCAGCCGGGAGGGGTAACCTTAATACGCAGTATTTT. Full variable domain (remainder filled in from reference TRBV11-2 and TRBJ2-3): EAGVAQSPRYKIIEKRQSVAFWCNPISGHATLYWYQQILGQGPKLLIQFQNNGVVDDSQLPKDRFSAERLKGVDSTLKIQPAKLEDSAVYLCASSSAGRGNLNTQYFGPGTRLTVL.

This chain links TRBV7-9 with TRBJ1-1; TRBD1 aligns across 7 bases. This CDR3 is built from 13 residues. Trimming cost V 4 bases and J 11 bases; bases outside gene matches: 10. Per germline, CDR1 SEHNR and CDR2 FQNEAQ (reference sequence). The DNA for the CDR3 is TGTGCCAGCAGCTCAGTATCAGGGGGAGCGGCTTTCTTT. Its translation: CASSSVSGGAAFF. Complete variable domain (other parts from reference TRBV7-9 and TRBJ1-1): DTGVSQNPRHKITKRGQNVTFRCDPISEHNRLYWYRQTLGQGPEFLTYFQNEAQLEKSRLLSDRFSAERPKGSFSTLEIQRTEQGDSAMYLCASSSVSGGAAFFGQGTRLTVV.

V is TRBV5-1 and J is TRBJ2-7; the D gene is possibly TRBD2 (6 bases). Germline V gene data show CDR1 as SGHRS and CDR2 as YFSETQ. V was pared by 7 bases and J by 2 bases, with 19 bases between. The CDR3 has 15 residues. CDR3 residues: CASSPMGPGAYEQYF. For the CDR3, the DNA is TGCGCCAGCTCCCCCATGGGGCCGGGGGCCTACGAGCAGTACTTC.

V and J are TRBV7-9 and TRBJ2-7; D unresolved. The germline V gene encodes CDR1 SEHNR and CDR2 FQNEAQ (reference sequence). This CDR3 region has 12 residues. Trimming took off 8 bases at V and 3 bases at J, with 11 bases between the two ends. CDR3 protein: CASGSEFYEQYF. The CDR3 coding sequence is TGTGCCAGCGGATCGGAGTTCTACGAGCAGTACTTC.

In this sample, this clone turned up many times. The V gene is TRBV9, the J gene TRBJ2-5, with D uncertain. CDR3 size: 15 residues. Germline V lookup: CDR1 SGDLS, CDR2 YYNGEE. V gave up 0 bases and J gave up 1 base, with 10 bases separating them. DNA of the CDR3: TGTGCCAGCAGCGTAGTCGGTGCTTCCCAAGAGACCCAGTACTTC. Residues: CASSVVGASQETQYF.

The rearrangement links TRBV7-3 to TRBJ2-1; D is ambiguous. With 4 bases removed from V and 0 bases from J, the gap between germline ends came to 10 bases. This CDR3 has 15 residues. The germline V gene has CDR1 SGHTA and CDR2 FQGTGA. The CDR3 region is CASSSRLTSYNEQFF. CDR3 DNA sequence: TGTGCCAGCAGCTCCCGCCTAACCTCCTACAATGAGCAGTTCTTC.

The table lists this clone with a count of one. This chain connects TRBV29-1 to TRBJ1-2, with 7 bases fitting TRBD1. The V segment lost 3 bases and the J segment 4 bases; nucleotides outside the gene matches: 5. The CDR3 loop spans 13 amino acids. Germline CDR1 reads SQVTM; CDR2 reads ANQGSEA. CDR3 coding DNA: TGCAGCGTTGAGGAGGGGGCTGCCTATGGCTACACCTTC. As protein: CSVEEGAAYGYTF. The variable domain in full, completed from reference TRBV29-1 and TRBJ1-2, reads SAVISQKPSRDICQRGTSLTIQCQVDSQVTMMFWYRQQPGQSLTLIATANQGSEATYESGFVIDKFPISRPNLTFSTLTVSNMSPEDSSIYLCSVEEGAAYGYTFGSGTRLTVV.